The following is a T cell receptor beta chain sequence with its context. Germline CDR1 reads SGHTA; CDR2 reads FQGNSA. This CDR3 contains 16 residues. V lost 2 bases and J lost 4, with 15 bases in between. The data were obtained in a study of blood T cell repertoires in COVID-19. Authors' data handling: Nucleated cell counts were estimated from reference gene primer amplification. Data came from immunoSEQ multiplex PCR; TCRdb stores just in-frame clones and leaves some out. Clonal size and the V and J genes are those of that table, whereas D and trimming came from the DNA. This sample has about 81,000 clones, with about 96% found just once.

The sample consisted of peripheral blood. J is TRBJ1-3 and V is TRBV7-2; D gene uncertain. This sequence originates from a human donor with active COVID-19. The donor label of this sample is uncertain. CDR3 amino acids: CASSLWAASTGNTIYF. DNA of the CDR3: TGTGCCAGCAGCTTATGGGCAGCATCAACAGGAAACACCATATATTTT.